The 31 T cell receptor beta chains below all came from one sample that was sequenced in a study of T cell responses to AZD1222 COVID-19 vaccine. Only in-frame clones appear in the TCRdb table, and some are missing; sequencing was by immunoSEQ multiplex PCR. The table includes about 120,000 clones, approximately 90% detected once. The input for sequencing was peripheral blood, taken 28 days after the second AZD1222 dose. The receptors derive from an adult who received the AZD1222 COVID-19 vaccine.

The CDR3 bases are TGTGCCAGCTCGCGCGGACAGGGCAGCTATGGCTACACCTTC. Its translation is CASSRGQGSYGYTF. The chain recombines TRBV18 with TRBJ1-2, with TRBD1 matching over 8 bases. Per the germline V gene, CDR1 is KGHSH and CDR2 is LQKENI. V was clipped by 6 bases and J by 4 bases; unmatched bases: 7. The CDR3 has 14 amino acids.

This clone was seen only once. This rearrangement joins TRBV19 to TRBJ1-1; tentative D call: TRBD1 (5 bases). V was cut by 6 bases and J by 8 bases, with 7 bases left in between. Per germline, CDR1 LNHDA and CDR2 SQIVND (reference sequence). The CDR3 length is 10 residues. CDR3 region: CASSHREAFF. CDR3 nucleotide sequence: TGTGCCAGTAGCCACAGGGAAGCTTTCTTT.

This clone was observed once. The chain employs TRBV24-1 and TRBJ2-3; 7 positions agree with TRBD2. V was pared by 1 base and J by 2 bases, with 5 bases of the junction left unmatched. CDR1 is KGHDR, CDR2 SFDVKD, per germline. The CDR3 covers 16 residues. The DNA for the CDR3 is TGTGCCACCAGTGATTTTGGGGGAGGGACCACAGATACGCAGTATTTT. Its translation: CATSDFGGGTTDTQYF.

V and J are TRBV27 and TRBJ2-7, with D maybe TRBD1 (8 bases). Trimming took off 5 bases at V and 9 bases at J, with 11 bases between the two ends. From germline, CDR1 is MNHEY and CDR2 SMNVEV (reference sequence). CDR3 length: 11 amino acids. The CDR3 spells CASSTGGGQYF. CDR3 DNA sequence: TGTGCCAGCAGTACAGGGGGGGGGCAGTACTTC.

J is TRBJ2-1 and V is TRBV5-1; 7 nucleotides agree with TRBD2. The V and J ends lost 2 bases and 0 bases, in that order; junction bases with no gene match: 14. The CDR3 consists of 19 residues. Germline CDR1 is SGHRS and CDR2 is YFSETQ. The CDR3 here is CASSFYPSGLGSSYNEQFF. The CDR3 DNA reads TGCGCCAGCAGCTTTTACCCCTCCGGACTAGGGAGCTCCTACAATGAGCAGTTCTTC.

The CDR3 DNA sequence: TGTGCCAGCAGTTTGAGGGGCACCGGGGAGCTGTTTTTT. Translating it yields CASSLRGTGELFF. V gene TRBV12-3 or TRBV12-4 combines with J gene TRBJ2-2; D is possibly TRBD1 or TRBD2 (5 bases each). Trimming stripped 3 bases from V and 4 bases from J, with 6 bases between. The CDR3 runs 13 residues.

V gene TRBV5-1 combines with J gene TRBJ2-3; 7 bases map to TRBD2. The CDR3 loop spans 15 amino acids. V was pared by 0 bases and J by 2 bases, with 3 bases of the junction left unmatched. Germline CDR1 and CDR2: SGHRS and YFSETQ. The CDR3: CASSLAGGYTDTQYF. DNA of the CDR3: TGCGCCAGCAGCTTGGCCGGGGGGTACACAGATACGCAGTATTTT.

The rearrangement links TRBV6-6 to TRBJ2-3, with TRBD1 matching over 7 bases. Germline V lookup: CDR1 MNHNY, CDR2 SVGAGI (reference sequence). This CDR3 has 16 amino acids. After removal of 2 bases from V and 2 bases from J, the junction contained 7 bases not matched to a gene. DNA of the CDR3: TGTGCCAGCAGTTACCCACAGGGGTCCAACACAGATACGCAGTATTTT. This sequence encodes CASSYPQGSNTDTQYF.

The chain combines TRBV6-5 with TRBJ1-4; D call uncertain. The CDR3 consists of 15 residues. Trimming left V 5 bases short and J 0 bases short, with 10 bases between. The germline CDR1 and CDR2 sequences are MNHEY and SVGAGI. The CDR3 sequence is CASSPSHTTNEKLFF. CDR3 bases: TGTGCCAGCAGTCCCTCACATACAACTAATGAAAAACTGTTTTTT.

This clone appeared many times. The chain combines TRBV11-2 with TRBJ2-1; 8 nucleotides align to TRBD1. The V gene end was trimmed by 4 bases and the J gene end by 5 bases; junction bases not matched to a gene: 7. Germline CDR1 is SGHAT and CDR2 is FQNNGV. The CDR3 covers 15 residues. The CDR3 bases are TGTGCCAGCAGCTCGACAGGGGAGATACACAATGAGCAGTTCTTC. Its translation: CASSSTGEIHNEQFF.

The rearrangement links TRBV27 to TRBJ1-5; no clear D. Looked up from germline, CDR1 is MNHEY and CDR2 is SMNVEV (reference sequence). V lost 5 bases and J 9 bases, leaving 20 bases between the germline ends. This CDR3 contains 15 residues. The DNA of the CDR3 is TGTGCCAGCAGTCCTTCCCGGGATCTAATAGGGCCCCAGCATTTT. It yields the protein CASSPSRDLIGPQHF.

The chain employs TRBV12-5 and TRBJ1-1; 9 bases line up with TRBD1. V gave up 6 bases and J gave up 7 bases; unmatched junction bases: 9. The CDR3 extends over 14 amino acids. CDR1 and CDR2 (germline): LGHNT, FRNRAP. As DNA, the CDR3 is TGTGCTAGTGGCTTAGGGACAGGGTTGGGTGAAGCTTTCTTT. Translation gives CASGLGTGLGEAFF.

The CDR3 region has the DNA TGTGCCAGCAGCGGCCGTTTGGTGGAGGGGGCCAGGGACACTGAAGCTTTCTTT. Protein sequence: CASSGRLVEGARDTEAFF. V is TRBV9 and J is TRBJ1-1; 7 bases align to TRBD1. From germline, CDR1 is SGDLS and CDR2 YYNGEE. The CDR3 consists of 18 residues. The trim removed 3 bases at V and 3 bases at J, leaving 17 bases unmatched.

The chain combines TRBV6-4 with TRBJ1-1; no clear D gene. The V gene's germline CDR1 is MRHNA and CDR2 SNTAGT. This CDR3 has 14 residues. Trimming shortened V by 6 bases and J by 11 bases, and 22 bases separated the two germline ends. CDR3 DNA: TGTGCCAGCAGCCCAGACGGGTCCGTAGTGTATGCTTTCTTT. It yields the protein CASSPDGSVVYAFF.

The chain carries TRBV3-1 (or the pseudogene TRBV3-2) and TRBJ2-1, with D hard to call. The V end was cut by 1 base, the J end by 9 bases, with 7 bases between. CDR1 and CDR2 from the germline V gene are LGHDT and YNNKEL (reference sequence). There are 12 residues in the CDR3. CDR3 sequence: CASSQVDGEQFF. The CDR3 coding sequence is TGTGCCAGCAGCCAAGTGGATGGTGAGCAGTTCTTC.

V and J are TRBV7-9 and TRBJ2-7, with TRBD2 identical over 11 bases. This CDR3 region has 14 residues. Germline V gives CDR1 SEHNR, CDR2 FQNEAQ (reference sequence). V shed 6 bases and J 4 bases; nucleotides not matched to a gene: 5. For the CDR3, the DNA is TGTGCCAGCAGTTCCGGGACTAGCGGTTACGAGCAGTACTTC. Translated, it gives CASSSGTSGYEQYF.

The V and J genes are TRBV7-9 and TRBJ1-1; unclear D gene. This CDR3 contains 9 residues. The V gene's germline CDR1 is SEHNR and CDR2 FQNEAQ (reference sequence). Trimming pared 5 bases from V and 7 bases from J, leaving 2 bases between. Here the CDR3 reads CASSREAFF. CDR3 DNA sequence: TGTGCCAGCAGCCGTGAAGCTTTCTTT.

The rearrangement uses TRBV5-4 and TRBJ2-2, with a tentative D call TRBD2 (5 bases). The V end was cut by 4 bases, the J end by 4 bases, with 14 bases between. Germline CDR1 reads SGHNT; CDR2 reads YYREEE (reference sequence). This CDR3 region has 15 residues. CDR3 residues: CASSTPLGSTGELFF. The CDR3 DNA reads TGTGCCAGCAGCACCCCTTTGGGGAGCACCGGGGAGCTGTTTTTT.

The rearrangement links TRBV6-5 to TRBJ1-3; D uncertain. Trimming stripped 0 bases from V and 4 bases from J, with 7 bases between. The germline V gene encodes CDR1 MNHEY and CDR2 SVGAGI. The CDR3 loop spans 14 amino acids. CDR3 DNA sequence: TGTGCCAGCAGTTACTCCGTAACGGGAAACACCATATATTTT. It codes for CASSYSVTGNTIYF.

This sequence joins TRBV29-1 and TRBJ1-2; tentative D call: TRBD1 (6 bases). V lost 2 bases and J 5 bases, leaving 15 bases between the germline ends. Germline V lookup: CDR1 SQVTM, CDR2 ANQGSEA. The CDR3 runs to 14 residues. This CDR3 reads CSVEPDGQTYGYTF. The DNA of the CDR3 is TGCAGCGTTGAACCGGACGGACAGACATATGGCTACACCTTC. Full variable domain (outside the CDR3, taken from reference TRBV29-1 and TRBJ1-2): SAVISQKPSRDICQRGTSLTIQCQVDSQVTMMFWYRQQPGQSLTLIATANQGSEATYESGFVIDKFPISRPNLTFSTLTVSNMSPEDSSIYLCSVEPDGQTYGYTFGSGTRLTVV.

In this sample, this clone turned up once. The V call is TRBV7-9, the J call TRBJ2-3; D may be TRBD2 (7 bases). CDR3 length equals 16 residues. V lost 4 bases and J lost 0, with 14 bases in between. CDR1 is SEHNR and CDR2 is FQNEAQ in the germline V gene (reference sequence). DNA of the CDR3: TGTGCCAGCAGCTGGCCGGGGGGCCCTAGCACAGATACGCAGTATTTT. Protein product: CASSWPGGPSTDTQYF.

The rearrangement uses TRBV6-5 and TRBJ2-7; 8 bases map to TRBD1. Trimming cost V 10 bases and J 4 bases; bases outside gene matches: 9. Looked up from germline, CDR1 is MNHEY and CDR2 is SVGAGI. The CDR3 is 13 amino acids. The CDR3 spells CATVQTGAYEQYF. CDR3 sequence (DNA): TGTGCCACCGTGCAGACAGGGGCATACGAGCAGTACTTC.

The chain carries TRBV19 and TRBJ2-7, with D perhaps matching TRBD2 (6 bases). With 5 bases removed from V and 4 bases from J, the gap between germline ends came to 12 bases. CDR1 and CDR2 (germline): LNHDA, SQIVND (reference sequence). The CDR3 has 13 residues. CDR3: CASSLGGRYEQYF. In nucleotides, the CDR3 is TGTGCCAGTAGTCTCGGGGGACGTTACGAGCAGTACTTC.

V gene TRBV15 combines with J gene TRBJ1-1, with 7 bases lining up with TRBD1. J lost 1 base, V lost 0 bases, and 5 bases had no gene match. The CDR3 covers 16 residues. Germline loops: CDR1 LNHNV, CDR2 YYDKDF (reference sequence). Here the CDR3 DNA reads TGTGCCACCAGCAGAGAAGCAGGGGGTGGGAACACTGAAGCTTTCTTT. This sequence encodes CATSREAGGGNTEAFF.

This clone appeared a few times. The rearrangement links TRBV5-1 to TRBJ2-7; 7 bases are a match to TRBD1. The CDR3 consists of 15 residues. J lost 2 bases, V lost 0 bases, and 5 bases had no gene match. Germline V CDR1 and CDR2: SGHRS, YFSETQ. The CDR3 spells CASSLVTGKAYEQYF. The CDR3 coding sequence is TGCGCCAGCAGCTTGGTGACAGGGAAGGCCTACGAGCAGTACTTC.

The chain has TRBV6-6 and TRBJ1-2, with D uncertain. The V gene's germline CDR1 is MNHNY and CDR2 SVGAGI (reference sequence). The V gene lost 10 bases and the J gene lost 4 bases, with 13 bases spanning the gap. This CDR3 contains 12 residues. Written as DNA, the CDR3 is TGTGCCACGATTTCGAGGGCCTATGGCTACACCTTC. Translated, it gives CATISRAYGYTF.

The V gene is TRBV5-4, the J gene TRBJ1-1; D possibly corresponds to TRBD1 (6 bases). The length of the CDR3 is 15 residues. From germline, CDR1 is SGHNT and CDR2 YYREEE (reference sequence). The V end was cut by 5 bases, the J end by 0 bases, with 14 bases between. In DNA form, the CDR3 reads TGTGCCAGCAGAGCTGGACAGCTCATGAACACTGAAGCTTTCTTT. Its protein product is CASRAGQLMNTEAFF.

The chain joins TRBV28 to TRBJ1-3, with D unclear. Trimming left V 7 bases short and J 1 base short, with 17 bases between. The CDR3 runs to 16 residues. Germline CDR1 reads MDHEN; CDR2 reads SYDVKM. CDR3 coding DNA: TGTGCCAGCAAGACCAGATTAAAAGGTTCTGGAAACACCATATATTTT. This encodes CASKTRLKGSGNTIYF. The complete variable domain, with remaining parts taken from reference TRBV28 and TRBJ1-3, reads DVKVTQSSRYLVKRTGEKVFLECVQDMDHENMFWYRQDPGLGLRLIYFSYDVKMKEKGDIPEGYSVSREKKERFSLILESASTNQTSMYLCASKTRLKGSGNTIYFGEGSWLTVV.

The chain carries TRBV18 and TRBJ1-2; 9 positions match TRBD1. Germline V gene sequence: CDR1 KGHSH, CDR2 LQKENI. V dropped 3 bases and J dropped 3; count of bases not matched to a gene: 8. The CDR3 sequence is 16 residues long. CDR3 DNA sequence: TGTGCCAGCTCACCGGGTCTAGGGGACAGGGACTATGGCTACACCTTC. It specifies CASSPGLGDRDYGYTF.

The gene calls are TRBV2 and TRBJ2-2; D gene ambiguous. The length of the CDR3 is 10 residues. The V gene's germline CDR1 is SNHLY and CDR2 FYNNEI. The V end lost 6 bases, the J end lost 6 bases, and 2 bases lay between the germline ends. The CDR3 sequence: CASRSGELFF. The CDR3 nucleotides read TGTGCCAGCAGATCCGGGGAGCTGTTTTTT.

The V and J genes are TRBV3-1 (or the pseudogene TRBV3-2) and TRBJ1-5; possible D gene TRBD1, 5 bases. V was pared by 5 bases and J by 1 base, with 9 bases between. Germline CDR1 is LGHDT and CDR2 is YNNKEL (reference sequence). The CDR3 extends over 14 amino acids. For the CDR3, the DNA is TGTGCCAGCAGCTATCGGGACAGCAATCAGCCCCAGCATTTT. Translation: CASSYRDSNQPQHF.